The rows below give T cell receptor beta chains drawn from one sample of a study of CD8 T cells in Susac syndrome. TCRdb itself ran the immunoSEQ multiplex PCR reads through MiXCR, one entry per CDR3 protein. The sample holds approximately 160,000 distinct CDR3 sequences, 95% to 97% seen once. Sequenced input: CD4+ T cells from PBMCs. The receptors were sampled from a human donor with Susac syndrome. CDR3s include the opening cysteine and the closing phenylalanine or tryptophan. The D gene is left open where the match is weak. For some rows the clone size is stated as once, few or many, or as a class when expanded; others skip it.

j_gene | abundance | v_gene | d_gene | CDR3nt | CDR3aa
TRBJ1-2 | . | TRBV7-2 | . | TGTGCCAGCAGCTTACCCGGACATCTCTATGGCTACACCTTC | CASSLPGHLYGYTF
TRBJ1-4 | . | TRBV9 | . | TGTGCCAGCAGCCTCAACTCCGCAACTAATGAAAAACTGTTTTTT | CASSLNSATNEKLFF
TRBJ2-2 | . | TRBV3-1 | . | TGTGCCAGCAGCCAAATATTAGCCTCGGCCGGGGAGCTGTTTTTT | CASSQILASAGELFF
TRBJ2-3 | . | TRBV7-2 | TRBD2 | TGTGCCAGCAGCTCCCCTAGCGGGGTCACAGATACGCAGTATTTT | CASSSPSGVTDTQYF
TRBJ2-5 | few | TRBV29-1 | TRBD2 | TGCAGCGTCGGACTAGCGGGGGGCCAAGAGACCCAGTACTTC | CSVGLAGGQETQYF
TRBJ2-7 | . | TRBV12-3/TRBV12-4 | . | TGTGCCAGCGGAGGAAGCGAGCAGTACTTC | CASGGSEQYF
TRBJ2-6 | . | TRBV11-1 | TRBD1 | TGTGCCAGCAGCTTGTCCGGACAGGGTTTTACCTCTGGGGCCAACGTCCTGACTTTC | CASSLSGQGFTSGANVLTF
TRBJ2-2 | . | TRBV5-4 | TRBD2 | TGTGCCAGCAGCGGCTCCGGGACTAGCGGGAGTAGAGGGGAGCTGTTTTTT | CASSGSGTSGSRGELFF
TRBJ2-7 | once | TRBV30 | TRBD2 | TGTGCCTGGGGCGCCGGGACTAACTCCTACGAGCAGTACTTC | CAWGAGTNSYEQYF
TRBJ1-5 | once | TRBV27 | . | TGTGCCAGCAGTATTCGCGGGGAGAGGAATCAGCCCCAGCATTTT | CASSIRGERNQPQHF
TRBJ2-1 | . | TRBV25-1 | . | TGTGCCAGCAGTGAAACGGCGGGGGCCCGGCGACCCTACAATGAGCAGTTCTTC | CASSETAGARRPYNEQFF
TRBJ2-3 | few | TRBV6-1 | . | TGTGCCAGCAGACCCTCGCCTCTAGCGCTAGGGGCAGATACGCAGTATTTT | CASRPSPLALGADTQYF
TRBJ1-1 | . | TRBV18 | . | TGTGCCAGCTCACCAGGGGGGGCTGAAGCTTTCTTT | CASSPGGAEAFF
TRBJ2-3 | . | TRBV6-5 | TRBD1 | TGTGCCAGCAGCGTGACAGGGGCCAGCACAGATACGCAGTATTTT | CASSVTGASTDTQYF
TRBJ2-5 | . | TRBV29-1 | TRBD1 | TGCAGCGTTGAATTGGGACAGCAAGAGACCCAGTACTTC | CSVELGQQETQYF
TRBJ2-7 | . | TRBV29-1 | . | TGCAGCGCTACAATCTCGGGGGCCTACGAGCAGTACTTC | CSATISGAYEQYF
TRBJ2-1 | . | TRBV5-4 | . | TGTGCCAGCAGCTTGGCCCCGGGGGTATCCTACAATGAGCAGTTCTTC | CASSLAPGVSYNEQFF
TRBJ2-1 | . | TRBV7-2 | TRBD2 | TGTGCCAGCAGTTTAGCGGGAACTAACAATGAGCAGTTCTTC | CASSLAGTNNEQFF